This TCR beta chain was sequenced in a study of cytomegalovirus exposure and HLA in healthy donors. CDR3 size: 13 residues. CDR1 is ENHRY and CDR2 is SYGVKD in the germline V gene. V was shortened by 0 bases and J by 3 bases, with 6 bases between the two germline ends. The PCR contained 60 Vbeta and 13 Jbeta primers. Assay used: immunoSEQ multiplex PCR; TCRdb lists only in-frame clones, some missing. Altogether 65,000 or so clones are present, 70% to 80% being singletons, with the ten largest covering about 3%. This clone was seen only once. The TCR was taken from a girl aged 10 to 17 in good health and CMV-seropositive. This chain uses TRBV10-3 with TRBJ2-7; tentative D call: TRBD1 (6 bases). The sequenced sample was PBMCs. CDR3: CAISESTGYEQYF. For the CDR3, the DNA is TGTGCCATCAGTGAGTCGACAGGCTACGAGCAGTACTTC.